The sequence of this T cell receptor beta chain was determined in a study of T cell repertoires in cytomegalovirus infection. Study details: CMV infection together with matching HLA type was indicated by public TCR beta signatures. Study-level results: Of the TCR beta families, the public ones yielded a cumulative frequency that identified carriers of CMV plus the relevant HLA.

The sample holds many counts of this clonotype. The antigen remains undetermined. CDR3 length: 13 amino acids. CDR1 is MGHDK and CDR2 is SYGVNS in the germline V gene. Trimming stripped 6 bases from V and 2 bases from J, with 11 bases between. TCRdb re-derived calls from the reads in MiXCR, one entry per CDR3 protein. The sample has approximately 500,000 distinct CDR3 sequences; about 17% are singletons. The chain links TRBV25-1 to TRBJ2-7; possibly TRBD2 for D (7 bases). Sequencing used CD8+ T cells from PBMCs. The TCR was taken from a human donor in good health (CMV status not recorded). Some clones in this sample may be carry-over from other donors' samples. The chain's CDR3 is CASSAGAAYEQYF. As DNA, the CDR3 is TGTGCCAGCAGCGCGGGGGCCGCCTACGAGCAGTACTTC.